These 27 T cell receptor beta chains share one sample of origin, sequenced in a study of blood T cell repertoires in COVID-19. TCRdb's table, derived via immunoSEQ multiplex PCR, lists solely in-frame clones and lacks some. The profile shows fewer than 250,000 clones, roughly nine tenths of them singletons. Input material: peripheral blood. The origin of the receptors is a woman aged 70 to 79 with acute or convalescent COVID-19.

V gene TRBV19 combines with J gene TRBJ1-2, with D possibly being TRBD1 (6 bases). V gave up 4 bases and J gave up 1 base, with 19 bases separating them. This CDR3 has 17 residues. Germline CDR1 LNHDA, CDR2 SQIVND (reference sequence). The CDR3 DNA reads as TGTGCCAGTAGTACCGATTTAGGGGGAGGGAGTAACTATGGCTACACCTTC. Amino acids: CASSTDLGGGSNYGYTF.

The V and J genes are TRBV12-3 or TRBV12-4 and TRBJ1-2; D is unclear. Trimming took off 3 bases at V and 8 bases at J, with 13 bases between the two ends. The CDR3 runs to 13 residues. The CDR3 reads CASSFGGQTGYTF. CDR3 bases: TGTGCCAGCAGTTTTGGTGGCCAAACGGGCTACACCTTC.

This chain connects TRBV28 to TRBJ2-2, with 9 nucleotides matching TRBD1. After removal of 6 bases from V and 5 bases from J, the junction contained 7 bases not matched to a gene. The CDR3 runs 15 residues. Germline V gives CDR1 MDHEN, CDR2 SYDVKM. CDR3 protein: CASRVDRGLTGELFF. The CDR3, as DNA: TGTGCCAGCAGAGTGGACAGGGGCCTAACCGGGGAGCTGTTTTTT.

CDR3 sequence: CASSRRSGKHKNIQYF. CDR3 bases: TGTGCCAGCAGTCGGAGGAGCGGGAAGCACAAAAACATTCAGTACTTC. The rearrangement links TRBV28 to TRBJ2-4, with 7 bases aligning to TRBD2. The CDR3 has 16 residues. Germline-derived CDR1 and CDR2 are MDHEN and SYDVKM. The junction had 10 bases not matched to a gene; V was cut back by 5 bases and J by 3 bases.

In this sample, this clone turned up a few times. V gene TRBV9 combines with J gene TRBJ2-2; D is possibly TRBD2 (6 bases). Germline V CDR1 and CDR2: SGDLS, YYNGEE. Trimming shortened V by 0 bases and J by 0 bases, and 15 bases separated the two germline ends. The CDR3 covers 18 residues. The CDR3 spells CASSVAIGSSANTGELFF. For the CDR3, the DNA is TGTGCCAGCAGCGTAGCAATCGGGAGCAGCGCGAACACCGGGGAGCTGTTTTTT.

The V and J genes are TRBV2 and TRBJ1-2; 9 nucleotides line up with TRBD1. Per germline, CDR1 SNHLY and CDR2 FYNNEI. The CDR3 runs 15 residues. V trimming: 8 bases; J trimming: 2 bases; junction bases outside the gene matches: 9. The CDR3 protein is CASPGTGPVNYGYTF. CDR3 coding DNA: TGTGCCAGCCCGGGGACAGGGCCGGTCAACTATGGCTACACCTTC. The full variable domain, completed using reference TRBV2 and TRBJ1-2, is EPEVTQTPSHQVTQMGQEVILRCVPISNHLYFYWYRQILGQKVEFLVSFYNNEISEKSEIFDDQFSVERPDGSNFTLKIRSTKLEDSAMYFCASPGTGPVNYGYTFGSGTRLTVV.

This clone has only a few counts. The chain uses TRBV5-1 and TRBJ1-2; weak D call: TRBD1 (5 bases). V lost 4 bases, J lost 2 bases, and 12 bases lay in between. This CDR3 comprises 14 residues. Germline lookup yields CDR1 SGHRS and CDR2 YFSETQ. DNA of the CDR3: TGCGCCAGCAGCCCCTCCGGGGGGAACTATGGCTACACCTTC. This sequence encodes CASSPSGGNYGYTF.

CDR3 nucleotide sequence: TGTGCCAGCAGTTACTACTCGTACGAGCAGTACTTC. It is translated as CASSYYSYEQYF. The chain is built from TRBV6-2 or TRBV6-3 and TRBJ2-7; D unclear. CDR3 length: 12 amino acids. Looked up from germline, CDR1 is MNHEY and CDR2 is SVGEGT. Between the trimmed V and J ends, which lost 1 base and 4 bases, there was a span of 5 bases.

The table lists this clone with a few counts. The chain links TRBV7-9 to TRBJ2-7; 8 bases align to TRBD2. The germline V gene has CDR1 SEHNR and CDR2 FQNEAQ (reference sequence). The CDR3 extends over 13 amino acids. Here the CDR3 DNA reads TGTGCAGCCGGGCTAGCGGGTTCCTACGAGCAGTACTTC. Translation: CAAGLAGSYEQYF.

This rearrangement joins TRBV10-1 to TRBJ1-5, with D hard to call. The V gene lost 3 bases and the J gene lost 0 bases, with 6 bases spanning the gap. Germline CDR1 reads WNHNN; CDR2 reads SYGVQD (reference sequence). The CDR3 length is 14 residues. The CDR3 region has the DNA TGCGCCAGCAGTGAAGCAGGTAGCAATCAGCCCCAGCATTTT. Encoded protein: CASSEAGSNQPQHF.

In its sample, this clone was seen a few times. The J gene is TRBJ1-2, the V gene TRBV6-5; no definite D call. Germline V gene data show CDR1 as MNHEY and CDR2 as SVGAGI. V lost 7 bases, J lost 2 bases, and 14 bases lay in between. The CDR3 loop spans 14 amino acids. DNA for the CDR3: TGTGCCAGCATGATGAGCCACCCCAACTATGGCTACACCTTC. This sequence encodes CASMMSHPNYGYTF.

This rearrangement joins TRBV25-1 to TRBJ1-1; the D is unclear. Per the germline V gene, CDR1 is MGHDK and CDR2 is SYGVNS. The CDR3 contains 14 residues. The V end was cut by 1 base, the J end by 5 bases, with 11 bases between. The CDR3 here is CASSESGRRTEAFF. In DNA form, the CDR3 reads TGTGCCAGCAGTGAATCGGGTAGGAGGACTGAAGCTTTCTTT.

The sample holds a few counts of this clone. V gene TRBV5-6 combines with J gene TRBJ2-7, with D perhaps matching TRBD2 (6 bases). CDR1 SGHDT and CDR2 YYEEEE come from the germline V gene. Trimming took 0 bases from V and 2 from J, leaving 15 bases between them. CDR3 size: 16 residues. The CDR3 bases are TGTGCCAGCAGCTTGGCCCCGGGACTCATCCCCTACGAGCAGTACTTC. Translating it yields CASSLAPGLIPYEQYF.

The DNA of the CDR3 is TGTGCCAGCAGAATACACGAGAACACTGAAGCTTTCTTT. This codes for CASRIHENTEAFF. The chain is built from TRBV12-3 or TRBV12-4 and TRBJ1-1; no clear D. The germline V and J ends were trimmed by 6 bases and 1 base, with 9 bases remaining between them. There are 13 residues in the CDR3.

The V gene is TRBV27, the J gene TRBJ1-2; unclear D gene. V shed 4 bases and J shed 6 bases, with 15 bases lying between them. The CDR3 totals 14 residues. Per germline, CDR1 MNHEY and CDR2 SMNVEV (reference sequence). CDR3 amino acids: CASSSRTVGDGYTF. CDR3 in DNA: TGTGCCAGCAGTTCCAGAACAGTCGGGGATGGCTACACCTTC.

The rearrangement links TRBV4-3 to TRBJ2-7, with TRBD2 as a possible D gene (5 bases). This CDR3 is built from 16 residues. The germline V gene encodes CDR1 LGHNA and CDR2 YSLEER. Trimming stripped 0 bases from V and 2 bases from J, with 14 bases between. DNA for the CDR3: TGCGCCAGCAGCCAAGATCTCACAGAGGGAGCCTACGAGCAGTACTTC. Its translation: CASSQDLTEGAYEQYF.

The gene calls are TRBV10-3 and TRBJ1-2; D might be TRBD1 (6 bases). The CDR3 totals 13 residues. Germline assignment: CDR1 ENHRY and CDR2 SYGVKD. V was clipped by 6 bases and J by 8 bases, with 16 bases between them. CDR3 in amino acids: CAISDRDIKGYTF. The CDR3 bases are TGTGCCATCAGCGATAGGGACATCAAGGGCTACACCTTC.

The CDR3 DNA is TGTGCCAGCAGCTTAGTTAGCGGGGGGAGCACAGATACGCAGTATTTT. Protein: CASSLVSGGSTDTQYF. This sequence joins TRBV7-2 and TRBJ2-3, with 10 bases identical to TRBD2. The CDR3 totals 16 residues. Germline loops: CDR1 SGHTA, CDR2 FQGNSA. The trim removed 1 base at V and 0 bases at J, leaving 1 base unmatched.

This clone has a single count. The rearrangement joins TRBV19 to TRBJ1-5, with TRBD1 identical over 7 bases. Looked up from germline, CDR1 is LNHDA and CDR2 is SQIVND (reference sequence). The ends lost 5 bases at V and 5 bases at J; junction bases unmatched: 9. This CDR3 comprises 15 residues. The CDR3, as DNA: TGTGCCAGTAGTCAGGGACAGTTACTTTATCAGCCCCAGCATTTT. Its translation is CASSQGQLLYQPQHF. The complete variable domain, with remaining parts taken from reference TRBV19 and TRBJ1-5, reads DGGITQSPKYLFRKEGQNVTLSCEQNLNHDAMYWYRQDPGQGLRLIYYSQIVNDFQKGDIAEGYSVSREKKESFPLTVTSAQKNPTAFYLCASSQGQLLYQPQHFGDGTRLSIL.

The J gene is TRBJ2-6, the V gene TRBV6-6, with D possibly matching TRBD2 (6 bases). The CDR3 runs 16 residues. Germline V gene lookup returns CDR1 MNHNY and CDR2 SVGAGI (reference sequence). V lost 0 bases and J lost 4, with 10 bases in between. CDR3 bases: TGTGCCAGCAGTTACTCGGCGGGAAAGGGGGCCAACGTCCTGACTTTC. Amino acids: CASSYSAGKGANVLTF.

The rearrangement links TRBV9 to TRBJ2-1; TRBD2 aligns across 10 bases. In germline, CDR1 is SGDLS, CDR2 YYNGEE. There are 15 residues in the CDR3. The V and J ends lost 0 bases and 7 bases, in that order; junction bases with no gene match: 4. The CDR3 sequence: CASSVVGTSANEQFF. In nucleotides, the CDR3 is TGTGCCAGCAGCGTAGTTGGGACTAGCGCAAATGAGCAGTTCTTC. Full variable domain (rest looked up from reference TRBV9 and TRBJ2-1): DSGVTQTPKHLITATGQRVTLRCSPRSGDLSVYWYQQSLDQGLQFLIQYYNGEERAKGNILERFSAQQFPDLHSELNLSSLELGDSALYFCASSVVGTSANEQFFGPGTRLTVL.

The V and J genes are TRBV10-3 and TRBJ2-3; 12 nucleotides align to TRBD2. Germline V gene lookup returns CDR1 ENHRY and CDR2 SYGVKD. J gave up 4 bases and V 11 bases, and 4 bases lay outside the gene matches. The CDR3 is 13 amino acids. The CDR3 loop is CASSGGAPDTQYF. The CDR3 nucleotides read TGTGCCTCTAGCGGGGGGGCCCCAGATACGCAGTATTTT.

This chain connects TRBV27 to TRBJ2-7, with TRBD2 identical over 9 bases. Per the germline V gene, CDR1 is MNHEY and CDR2 is SMNVEV (reference sequence). V shed 6 bases, J shed 2 bases, and the junction held 5 bases outside the gene matches. The length of the CDR3 is 14 residues. The CDR3 DNA reads as TGTGCCAGCAGGCTAGCGGGGTCTGCCTACGAGCAGTACTTC. This sequence encodes CASRLAGSAYEQYF.

The rearrangement joins TRBV6-5 to TRBJ1-6, with D maybe TRBD1 (5 bases). Trimming left V 6 bases short and J 10 bases short, with 16 bases between. CDR3 length: 14 amino acids. CDR1 and CDR2 from the germline V gene are MNHEY and SVGAGI. The DNA of the CDR3 is TGTGCCAGCAGCGGGGGGGAATTGGGGTCACCCCTCCACTTT. It encodes CASSGGELGSPLHF.

This clone was seen many times. V usage is TRBV20-1 and J usage is TRBJ2-1; D gene uncertain. V lost 6 bases and J 6 bases, leaving 6 bases between the germline ends. The length of the CDR3 is 10 residues. The V gene's germline CDR1 is DFQATT and CDR2 SNEGSKA (reference sequence). The CDR3 sequence: CSAYLNEQFF. The CDR3 coding sequence is TGCAGTGCATATCTCAATGAGCAGTTCTTC.

This sequence joins TRBV4-3 and TRBJ2-7; D perhaps matches TRBD2 (7 bases). CDR3 length equals 14 residues. V dropped 5 bases and J dropped 2 bases, with 13 bases sitting between them. Germline V gene data show CDR1 as LGHNA and CDR2 as YSLEER. CDR3: CASSVGGGAYEQYF. For the CDR3, the DNA is TGCGCCAGCAGCGTAGGGGGAGGGGCCTACGAGCAGTACTTC.

The DNA of the CDR3 is TGCGCCAGCAGCCAAGATGAGCGTGTTGGTTCACCCCTCCACTTT. Translation: CASSQDERVGSPLHF. The genes are TRBV4-3 and TRBJ1-6, with D unclear. V lost 0 bases to trimming and J lost 9 bases, with 12 bases between them. CDR1 and CDR2 from the germline V gene are LGHNA and YSLEER. This CDR3 has 15 amino acids.